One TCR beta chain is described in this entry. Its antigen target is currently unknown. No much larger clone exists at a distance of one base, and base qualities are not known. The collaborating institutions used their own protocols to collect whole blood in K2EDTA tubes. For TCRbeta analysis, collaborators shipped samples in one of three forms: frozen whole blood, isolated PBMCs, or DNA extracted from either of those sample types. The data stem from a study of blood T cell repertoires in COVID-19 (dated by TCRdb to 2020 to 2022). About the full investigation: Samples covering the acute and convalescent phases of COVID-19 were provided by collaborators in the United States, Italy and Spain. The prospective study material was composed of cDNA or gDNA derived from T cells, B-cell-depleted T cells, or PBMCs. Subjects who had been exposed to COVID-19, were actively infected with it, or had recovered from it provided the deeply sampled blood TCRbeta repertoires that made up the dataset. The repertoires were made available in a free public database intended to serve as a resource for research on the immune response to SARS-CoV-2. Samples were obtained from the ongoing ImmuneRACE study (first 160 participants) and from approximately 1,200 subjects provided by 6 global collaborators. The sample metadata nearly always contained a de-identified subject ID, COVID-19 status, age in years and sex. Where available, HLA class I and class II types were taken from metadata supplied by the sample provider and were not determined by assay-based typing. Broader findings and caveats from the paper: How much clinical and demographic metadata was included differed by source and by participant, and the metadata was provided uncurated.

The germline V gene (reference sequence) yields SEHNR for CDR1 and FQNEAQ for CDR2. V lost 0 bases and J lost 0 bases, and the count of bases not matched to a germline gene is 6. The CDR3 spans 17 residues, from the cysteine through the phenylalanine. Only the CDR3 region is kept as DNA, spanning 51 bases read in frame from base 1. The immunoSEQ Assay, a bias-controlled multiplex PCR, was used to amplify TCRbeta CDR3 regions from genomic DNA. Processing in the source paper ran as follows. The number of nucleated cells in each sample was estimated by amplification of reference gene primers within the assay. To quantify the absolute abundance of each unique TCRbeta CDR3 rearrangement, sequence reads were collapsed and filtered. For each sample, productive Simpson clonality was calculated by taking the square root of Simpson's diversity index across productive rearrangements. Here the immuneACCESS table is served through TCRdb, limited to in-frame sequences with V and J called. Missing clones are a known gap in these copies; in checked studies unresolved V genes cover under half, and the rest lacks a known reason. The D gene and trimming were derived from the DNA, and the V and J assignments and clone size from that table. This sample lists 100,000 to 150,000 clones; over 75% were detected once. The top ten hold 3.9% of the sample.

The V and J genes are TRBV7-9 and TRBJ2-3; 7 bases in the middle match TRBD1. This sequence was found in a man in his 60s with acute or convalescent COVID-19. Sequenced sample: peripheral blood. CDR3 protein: CASSLATGTTSTDTQYF. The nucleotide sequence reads TGTGCCAGCAGCTTAGCGACAGGGACGACTAGCACAGATACGCAGTATTTT.